This T cell receptor (beta chain) appears in the sequencing data of a study of CD8 T cells in Susac syndrome. CDR3 size: 16 residues. Per germline, CDR1 MNHEY and CDR2 SMNVEV (reference sequence). J gave up 2 bases and V 4 bases, and 5 bases lay outside the gene matches. With random hexamers, reverse transcription was performed on about 0.5 to 1 ug of RNA. A single record per CDR3 protein comes from TCRdb applying MiXCR to the immunoSEQ multiplex PCR reads. The table shows some 300,000 distinct CDR3 sequences, with almost 85% occurring only once. The clonotype was recovered from a human donor with multiple sclerosis. Sequencing input: CD8+ T cells from PBMCs. This sequence joins TRBV27 and TRBJ2-3; 11 positions match TRBD2. The DNA for the CDR3 is TGTGCCAGCAGTTCTAGACTAGCGGGATACACAGATACGCAGTATTTT. Encoded protein: CASSSRLAGYTDTQYF.